The 17 T cell receptor beta chains listed next were all sequenced from one sample in a study of cytomegalovirus exposure and HLA in healthy donors. The assay was immunoSEQ multiplex PCR, and TCRdb's table has in-frame clones only and misses some. The sample has approximately 140,000 clones, roughly nine tenths seen once. Sequencing used PBMCs. These receptors were taken from a man aged 18 to 29 in good health and CMV-seronegative.

This chain connects TRBV30 to TRBJ1-1, with D uncertain. V was shortened by 1 base and J by 5 bases, with 11 bases between the two germline ends. The germline V gene has CDR1 GTSNPN and CDR2 SVGIG (reference sequence). CDR3 length: 13 amino acids. CDR3 sequence: CAWSAGVRTEAFF. The CDR3 DNA reads TGTGCCTGGAGTGCGGGTGTGCGAACTGAAGCTTTCTTT. Full variable domain (missing parts from reference TRBV30 and TRBJ1-1): SQTIHQWPATLVQPVGSPLSLECTVEGTSNPNLYWYRQAAGRGLQLLFYSVGIGQISSEVPQNLSASRPQDRQFILSSKKLLLSDSGFYLCAWSAGVRTEAFFGQGTRLTVV.

This chain uses TRBV7-9 with TRBJ1-2; D is unclear. The germline gives CDR1 SEHNR, CDR2 FQNEAQ (reference sequence). The CDR3 runs to 13 residues. V was pared by 1 base and J by 8 bases, with 11 bases between. CDR3 sequence reads: CASSLELLRGYTF. The CDR3 coding sequence is TGTGCCAGCAGCTTAGAGCTCCTGAGGGGCTACACCTTC. Variable domain in full (rest from reference TRBV7-9 and TRBJ1-2): DTGVSQNPRHKITKRGQNVTFRCDPISEHNRLYWYRQTLGQGPEFLTYFQNEAQLEKSRLLSDRFSAERPKGSFSTLEIQRTEQGDSAMYLCASSLELLRGYTFGSGTRLTVV.

This clone was recorded only once. J is TRBJ2-3 and V is TRBV7-2; D remains unclear. CDR1 is SGHTA and CDR2 is FQGNSA in the germline V gene. The V end was cut by 5 bases, the J end by 2 bases, with 5 bases between. The CDR3 is made up of 12 amino acids. CDR3 loop: CASSLFTDTQYF. CDR3 coding DNA: TGTGCCAGCAGCCTTTTCACAGATACGCAGTATTTT.

In nucleotides, the CDR3 is TGCGCCAGCAGCCGTGGGGAGGGGAACTACGAGCAGTACTTC. Its translation: CASSRGEGNYEQYF. This chain joins TRBV4-3 and TRBJ2-7; 7 nucleotides agree with TRBD2. Germline loops: CDR1 LGHNA, CDR2 YSLEER. With 4 bases clipped from V and 3 bases from J, the junction kept 6 bases outside the gene matches. The CDR3 is 14 residues long.

The chain carries TRBV29-1 and TRBJ2-3, with D tentatively TRBD2 (5 bases). The CDR3 covers 13 residues. Per germline, CDR1 SQVTM and CDR2 ANQGSEA. V was trimmed by 4 bases and J by 0 bases, leaving 8 bases between them. CDR3 sequence reads: CSVGGFSTDTQYF. Here the CDR3 DNA reads TGCAGCGTTGGCGGGTTTAGCACAGATACGCAGTATTTT.

The genes are TRBV4-1 and TRBJ1-5; TRBD1 might be the D (5 bases). Trimming took off 5 bases at V and 0 bases at J, with 14 bases between the two ends. The CDR3 is 16 residues long. Germline CDR1 and CDR2: MGHRA and YSYEKL. The CDR3 DNA reads TGCGCCAGCAGCGAAATCACAGGACCTAGCAATCAGCCCCAGCATTTT. It translates to CASSEITGPSNQPQHF.

This rearrangement joins TRBV6-1 to TRBJ2-7; 7 bases are a match to TRBD2. CDR1 and CDR2 (germline): MNHNS, SASEGT. This CDR3 is 15 amino acids long. The junction had 8 bases not matched to a gene; V was cut back by 2 bases and J by 4 bases. The CDR3 DNA reads TGTGCCAGCAGTGAATGGGTTGCGGGAGCTTACGAGCAGTACTTC. The encoded protein is CASSEWVAGAYEQYF.

V gene TRBV28 combines with J gene TRBJ1-2; tentatively, D is TRBD1 (5 bases). The CDR3 is made up of 13 amino acids. Germline CDR1 and CDR2: MDHEN and SYDVKM. V was clipped by 6 bases and J by 8 bases, with 16 bases between them. The CDR3 here is CASRAGRGEGYTF. CDR3 in DNA: TGTGCCAGCAGGGCCGGGAGGGGCGAGGGCTACACCTTC.

This clone came up once. This rearrangement joins TRBV9 to TRBJ1-5, with 10 bases matching TRBD1. The V gene end was trimmed by 0 bases and the J gene end by 7 bases; junction bases not matched to a gene: 4. This CDR3 spans 15 amino acids. In germline, CDR1 is SGDLS, CDR2 YYNGEE. Here the CDR3 reads CASSVGGTGDQPQHF. The DNA for the CDR3 is TGTGCCAGCAGCGTAGGCGGGACAGGGGACCAGCCCCAGCATTTT.

The genes are TRBV18 and TRBJ2-3; no clear D gene. CDR3 length: 17 amino acids. V shed 2 bases and J shed 0 bases, with 15 bases lying between them. Germline V CDR1 and CDR2: KGHSH, LQKENI. For the CDR3, the DNA is TGTGCCAGCTCACCAAACCAGGCAGAAACAAGCACAGATACGCAGTATTTT. Translated, it gives CASSPNQAETSTDTQYF.

The chain couples TRBV15 to TRBJ1-2; perhaps TRBD1 as D (5 bases). Germline CDR1 LNHNV, CDR2 YYDKDF (reference sequence). Deletions cut 5 bases from V and 6 bases from J, with 19 bases between. The CDR3 has 15 amino acids. The CDR3 nucleotides read TGTGCCACCAGCTTATCGACGACAGACCTAAATGGCTACACCTTC. It yields the protein CATSLSTTDLNGYTF.

This clone was counted a single time. This chain connects TRBV11-2 to TRBJ2-5; 11 bases fit TRBD1. This CDR3 region has 15 residues. The junction had 9 bases not matched to a gene; V was cut back by 7 bases and J by 5 bases. Germline V gene lookup returns CDR1 SGHAT and CDR2 FQNNGV. CDR3 region: CASNKGTGGLETQYF. The CDR3, as DNA: TGTGCCAGCAACAAGGGGACAGGGGGTCTGGAGACCCAGTACTTC.

The chain uses TRBV6-6 and TRBJ2-7; a weak D match, TRBD1 (6 bases). Germline V gene data show CDR1 as MNHNY and CDR2 as SVGAGI (reference sequence). CDR3 length: 12 amino acids. V was pared by 8 bases and J by 0 bases, with 8 bases between. The CDR3 nucleotides read TGTGCCAGCGGGACATTCTCCTACGAGCAGTACTTC. Translation gives CASGTFSYEQYF.

The chain uses TRBV13 and TRBJ2-7; 7 bases agree with TRBD1. The trim removed 5 bases at V and 2 bases at J, leaving 12 bases unmatched. In germline, CDR1 is PRHDT, CDR2 FYEKMQ (reference sequence). The CDR3 runs to 16 residues. CDR3 sequence: CASSPGRTGAPYEQYF. CDR3 nucleotides: TGTGCCAGCAGCCCCGGCAGGACAGGCGCCCCCTACGAGCAGTACTTC.

For the CDR3, the DNA is TGTGCCAGCAGCCCAAGCCGCGGGGGGCGCACAGATACGCAGTATTTT. This codes for CASSPSRGGRTDTQYF. V usage is TRBV7-2 and J usage is TRBJ2-3; 8 bases are shared with TRBD2. Germline V gene sequence: CDR1 SGHTA, CDR2 FQGNSA. Trimming removed 5 bases from V and 1 base from J; junction bases left unmatched: 8. There are 16 residues in the CDR3.

V is TRBV7-6 and J is TRBJ2-2; D perhaps matches TRBD1 (5 bases). This CDR3 comprises 15 residues. Between the trimmed V and J ends, which lost 1 base and 1 base, there was a span of 7 bases. Germline V gives CDR1 SGHVS, CDR2 FNYEAQ. CDR3 sequence: CASSLGQLNTGELFF. The CDR3 coding sequence is TGTGCCAGCAGCTTAGGACAGTTGAACACCGGGGAGCTGTTTTTT.

The chain is built from TRBV6-1 and TRBJ2-3; TRBD2 is a possible D gene (6 bases). V was trimmed by 8 bases and J by 2 bases, leaving 11 bases between them. Germline-derived CDR1 and CDR2 are MNHNS and SASEGT. The CDR3 spans 13 residues. The CDR3 loop is CASRDFDTDTQYF. In nucleotides, the CDR3 is TGTGCCAGCCGGGACTTTGACACAGATACGCAGTATTTT.